Included here is one T cell receptor (beta chain) sequence, with context. This entry belongs to a study of blood T cell repertoires in COVID-19. The overall study: Sources were T cells, B-cell-depleted T cells, or PBMCs; the material itself was cDNA or gDNA.

The V gene lost 7 bases and the J gene lost 7 bases, with 16 bases spanning the gap. CDR1 MNHEY and CDR2 SMNVEV come from the germline V gene (reference sequence). CDR3 size: 14 residues. Study processing details: The assay estimated nucleated cells by amplifying reference gene primers. Clones were read by immunoSEQ multiplex PCR, and TCRdb kept only the in-frame ones, dropping some. The DNA was the basis for D and trimming; V, J and clone size are from that table. The table has fewer than 500,000 clones, 70% to 90% seen once; the top ten hold 0.65% to 1%. Sequencing input: peripheral blood. The receptor was derived from a young man with COVID-19, enrolled during active disease. This sequence joins TRBV27 and TRBJ2-2; tentative D call: TRBD2 (6 bases). CDR3 sequence (DNA): TGTGCCAGCATTGGTTCGTGGGGGGTCGGGGAGCTGTTTTTT. Translated: CASIGSWGVGELFF.